Listed below are T cell receptor beta chains from one sample, sequenced in a study of immune evolution from preneoplasia to lung adenocarcinoma. Only in-frame clones appear in the TCRdb table, and some are missing; sequencing was by immunoSEQ multiplex PCR. The sample shows several thousand clones, approximately 80% of them seen only once. The source material was FFPE adjacent normal lung tissue. Source of these receptors: a person aged 65 to 85 with lung adenocarcinoma. CDR3s include the opening cysteine and the closing phenylalanine or tryptophan. The order of the fields is J gene, D gene, clone size, V gene, CDR3 protein, CDR3 DNA. D genes are given only for firm matches. Rows may omit the clone size; those that give it use once, few, many or a size class.

TRBJ2-5	TRBD2	.	TRBV29-1	CSVDGTSGGAETQYF	TGCAGCGTCGACGGGACTAGCGGGGGGGCAGAGACCCAGTACTTC
TRBJ2-7	.	few	TRBV11-3	CASSLTTGSEQYF	TGTGCCAGCAGCCTAACTACAGGGTCCGAGCAGTACTTC
TRBJ2-1	TRBD2	.	TRBV6-5	CASSYFGGYEQFF	TGTGCCAGCAGTTACTTCGGGGGGTATGAGCAGTTCTTC
TRBJ2-6	.	.	TRBV5-1	CTSSLSLLAGGANVLTF	TGCACCAGCAGCTTGAGTCTTTTGGCTGGCGGGGCCAACGTCCTGACTTTC
TRBJ2-5	.	.	TRBV6-6	CASSESETQYF	TGTGCCAGCAGTGAGTCGGAGACCCAGTACTTC
TRBJ2-1	TRBD1	.	TRBV7-8	CASSLGQGDYYNEQFF	TGTGCCAGCAGCTTAGGACAGGGCGATTACTACAATGAGCAGTTCTTC
TRBJ2-5	TRBD2	once	TRBV7-9	CASSFPTSGEETQYF	TGTGCCAGCAGCTTCCCCACTAGCGGGGAAGAGACCCAGTACTTC
TRBJ1-4	.	.	TRBV15	CATSRDGNEKLFF	TGTGCCACCAGCAGAGACGGGAATGAAAAACTGTTTTTT
TRBJ1-2	.	.	TRBV27	CASSLGKSYGYTF	TGTGCCAGCAGTTTAGGTAAATCCTATGGCTACACCTTC
TRBJ2-1	TRBD2	few	TRBV10-1	CATSSSGDNEQFF	TGCGCCACCTCGAGTAGCGGGGACAATGAGCAGTTCTTC
TRBJ1-1	.	.	TRBV11-2	CASSFQRETEAFF	TGTGCCAGCAGCTTTCAAAGGGAAACTGAAGCTTTCTTT
TRBJ2-7	.	once	TRBV28	CASSFPGWTYEQYF	TGTGCCAGCAGTTTCCCAGGGTGGACCTACGAGCAGTACTTC
TRBJ2-7	.	.	TRBV10-1	CASSESDTYEQYF	TGCGCCAGCAGTGAGTCGGACACCTACGAGCAGTACTTC
TRBJ2-7	.	.	TRBV5-1	CASSFQTEQEQYF	TGCGCCAGCAGCTTTCAGACAGAGCAAGAGCAGTACTTC
TRBJ1-2	.	.	TRBV6-4	CASSEVYGNNYGYTF	TGTGCCAGCAGTGAGGTTTACGGGAACAACTATGGCTACACCTTC
TRBJ2-7	TRBD2	.	TRBV27	CASSYREAYEQYF	TGTGCCAGCAGTTACCGGGAGGCCTACGAGCAGTACTTC
TRBJ2-7	.	.	TRBV11-3	CASSLGPWGEQYF	TGTGCCAGCAGCTTAGGTCCTTGGGGCGAGCAGTACTTC
TRBJ1-5	.	.	TRBV7-8	CASSLDPGQPQHF	TGTGCCAGCAGCTTAGATCCCGGTCAGCCCCAGCATTTT
TRBJ2-3	TRBD1	.	TRBV10-3	CATSDRGNTDTQYF	TGTGCCACTTCGGACAGGGGTAATACAGATACGCAGTATTTT
TRBJ2-5	.	.	TRBV7-2	CASSANRDWETQYF	TGTGCCAGCAGCGCGAACCGGGACTGGGAGACCCAGTACTTC
TRBJ2-2	.	.	TRBV5-1	CASSSGTWGTGELFF	TGCGCCAGCAGCTCCGGGACATGGGGCACCGGGGAGCTGTTTTTT
TRBJ1-1	.	.	TRBV13	CASSIKQGDQAFF	TGTGCCAGCAGCATAAAACAGGGCGATCAAGCTTTCTTT
TRBJ2-2	TRBD1	once	TRBV7-6	CASSAGTGVTGELFF	TGTGCCAGCAGCGCCGGGACAGGGGTAACCGGGGAGCTGTTTTTT
TRBJ2-1	TRBD2	.	TRBV5-1	CASSPGLAANEQFF	TGCGCCAGCAGCCCCGGACTAGCGGCCAATGAGCAATTCTTC
TRBJ2-3	.	.	TRBV5-1	CASSLVQGTDTQYF	TGCGCCAGCAGCTTGGTTCAGGGAACAGATACGCAGTATTTT
TRBJ2-5	.	.	TRBV5-1	CASSLSANQETQYF	TGCGCCAGCAGCTTGTCAGCAAACCAAGAGACCCAGTACTTC
TRBJ1-2	TRBD1	.	TRBV2	CASRDGGQQGYTF	TGTGCCAGCCGCGATGGGGGACAGCAGGGCTACACCTTC
TRBJ2-5	TRBD2	.	TRBV4-3	CASSQGGLADQETQYF	TGCGCCAGCAGCCAAGGAGGACTAGCGGACCAAGAGACCCAGTACTTC
TRBJ1-5	.	.	TRBV19	CASSIPTPGYSNQPQHF	TGTGCCAGTAGTATTCCCACCCCGGGCTATAGCAATCAGCCCCAGCATTTT
TRBJ2-7	TRBD2	.	TRBV7-2	CASSSVGLARGEQYF	TGTGCCAGCAGCTCGGTGGGACTAGCGAGAGGCGAGCAGTACTTC
TRBJ2-5	.	.	TRBV10-2	CASSVAGWGQETQYF	TGCGCCAGCAGTGTGGCAGGGTGGGGGCAGGAGACCCAGTACTTC
TRBJ1-6	.	.	TRBV12-5	CASGLLGGASPLHF	TGTGCTAGTGGTTTGTTGGGGGGCGCCTCTCCCCTCCACTTT
TRBJ1-2	.	.	TRBV29-1	CSVEALRGGYTF	TGCAGCGTTGAAGCCCTCAGGGGTGGCTACACCTTC
TRBJ2-5	.	.	TRBV7-3	CASSQGGRYETQYF	TGTGCCAGCAGCCAGGGGGGGAGGTATGAGACCCAGTACTTC
TRBJ2-3	.	.	TRBV7-8	CASSLIWGTGADTQYF	TGTGCCAGCAGCTTAATCTGGGGTACCGGTGCAGATACGCAGTATTTT
TRBJ2-7	TRBD1	.	TRBV7-2	CASSPRGQGADEQYF	TGTGCCAGCAGCCCTAGGGGACAGGGGGCGGACGAGCAGTACTTC